This T cell receptor beta chain stems from a study of cytomegalovirus exposure and HLA in healthy donors. Turning to the study itself: Among 398 genotyped donors, about 83% fell in the Caucasian-associated ancestry cluster.

PCR amplification relied on 60 Vbeta primers (plus 13 Jbeta primers). Generated by immunoSEQ multiplex PCR, the TCRdb table keeps only in-frame clones and is missing some. The repertoire includes roughly 180,000 clones, around 79% of them detected once, and over 13% sits in the top ten. V was clipped by 3 bases and J by 6 bases; unmatched bases: 3. Germline CDR1 is LNHDA and CDR2 is SQIVND (reference sequence). The CDR3 sequence is 13 residues long. The chain uses TRBV19 and TRBJ2-7; TRBD1 agrees at 9 bases. The sequencing sample was made of PBMCs. The clonotype originates from a man between 45 and 60 years old in good health and CMV-seropositive. CDR3 sequence (DNA): TGTGCCAGTAGTATGGGACAGGGAAGCGAGCAGTACTTC. It codes for CASSMGQGSEQYF.